The 5 T cell receptor beta chains given below trace back to one sample, sequenced in a study of T cells in Graves' hyperthyroidism and ophthalmopathy. RNA transcripts yielded amplified TCR beta CDR3 regions. A first-round RT-PCR of the TCR CDR3 used the HTBI primer set. One entry per CDR3 protein, called by TCRdb with MiXCR from the multiplex PCR reads. The sample holds hundreds of thousands of distinct CDR3 sequences, approximately 15% seen once. The sequenced sample consisted of blood. Receptors originate from a young woman with Graves' hyperthyroidism.

This clonotype has a handful of counts. J is TRBJ2-3 and V is TRBV5-5, with 8 bases matching TRBD1. The CDR3 has 15 amino acids. The V segment lost 2 bases and the J segment 3 bases; nucleotides outside the gene matches: 5. Per germline, CDR1 SGHKS and CDR2 YYEKEE (reference sequence). In DNA form, the CDR3 reads TGTGCCAGCAGCTTTCGGGACAGGCGAACAGATACGCAGTATTTT. It codes for CASSFRDRRTDTQYF.

In its sample, this clonotype was seen once. The J gene is TRBJ1-4, the V gene TRBV27, with D possibly TRBD1 on 6 matching bases. Trimming pared 4 bases from V and 0 bases from J, leaving 12 bases between. CDR1 MNHEY and CDR2 SMNVEV come from the germline V gene (reference sequence). This CDR3 is built from 16 residues. The CDR3 DNA reads TGTGCCAGCAGTTATGTGGGGGCAGCAACTAATGAAAAACTGTTTTTT. Translated, it gives CASSYVGAATNEKLFF. Together with reference TRBV27 and TRBJ1-4, the CDR3 gives the full variable domain: EAQVTQNPRYLITVTGKKLTVTCSQNMNHEYMSWYRQDPGLGLRQIYYSMNVEVTDKGDVPEGYKVSRKEKRNFPLILESPSPNQTSLYFCASSYVGAATNEKLFFGSGTQLSVL.

A few counts support this clonotype. The rearrangement joins TRBV20-1 to TRBJ2-7; D gene unclear. This CDR3 contains 16 residues. Germline lookup yields CDR1 DFQATT and CDR2 SNEGSKA (reference sequence). V dropped 3 bases and J dropped 0 bases, with 18 bases sitting between them. CDR3 sequence reads: CSASSVGGRSSYEQYF. The CDR3 nucleotides read TGCAGTGCTAGTTCCGTTGGTGGCAGGAGCTCCTACGAGCAGTACTTC.

This clonotype was counted a few times. The chain employs TRBV19 and TRBJ2-2; TRBD1 aligns across 9 bases. CDR1 and CDR2 from the germline V gene are LNHDA and SQIVND (reference sequence). The junction had 9 bases not matched to a gene; V was cut back by 4 bases and J by 6 bases. The CDR3 sequence is 16 residues long. The CDR3: CASSTQDRGSAGELFF. The DNA of the CDR3 is TGTGCCAGTAGTACCCAGGACAGGGGTTCGGCCGGGGAGCTGTTTTTT.

Ten or more counts support this clonotype. The rearrangement uses TRBV12-3 or TRBV12-4 and TRBJ1-2; no clear D gene. With 2 bases removed from V and 7 bases from J, the gap between germline ends came to 5 bases. This CDR3 has 11 amino acids. In nucleotides, the CDR3 is TGTGCCAGCAGTTTACATGGTGGCTACACCTTC. Its protein product is CASSLHGGYTF.